A selection of T cell receptor beta chains follows, all from one sample in a study of breast tumors, draining lymph nodes, adjacent tissues. TCRdb analysed the multiplex PCR reads with MiXCR anew, one entry per CDR3 protein. Of about 230,000 distinct CDR3 sequences listed, 32% were seen once; the top ten hold roughly 1.3%. The sequencing input was axillary lymph node tissue. These receptors came from a female donor with breast cancer. Some clones in this sample may be carry-over from other donors' samples. The CDR3 runs from the conserved cysteine through the conserved F or W. D genes are given only for firm matches. Size tells how often a clone was seen (once, few, many) or the class of an expanded clone, and some rows leave it out.

j_call | v_call | d_call | clone_size | cdr3_nt | cdr3_aa
TRBJ2-1 | TRBV6-6 | NA | many | TGTGCCAGCACTCTCGGAAGGGGACGTTCCTACAATGAGCAGTTCTTC | CASTLGRGRSYNEQFF
TRBJ2-3 | TRBV20-1 | TRBD2 | NA | TGCAGTGCTCCAATATCCGGGAGGGCCGGCACAGATACGCAGTATTTT | CSAPISGRAGTDTQYF
TRBJ2-7 | TRBV7-3 | NA | many | TGTGCCAGCAGCTTCAGGGGAGGGGAGCAGTACTTC | CASSFRGGEQYF
TRBJ2-7 | TRBV27 | TRBD1 | many | TGTGCCAGCAGGGACCGGGACAGGGGAATCTACGAGCAGTACTTC | CASRDRDRGIYEQYF
TRBJ2-7 | TRBV10-1 | NA | few | TGCGCCAGCAGTGCCCGAGGTACTGAAAGCTCCTACGAGCAGTACTTC | CASSARGTESSYEQYF
TRBJ2-7 | TRBV5-1 | TRBD1 | NA | TGCGCCAGCAGCACCGACAGGGGGTCCTACGAGCAGTACTTC | CASSTDRGSYEQYF
TRBJ1-1 | TRBV6-5 | TRBD1 | few | TGTGCCAGCCTCGGACAGGGCTCCACTGAAGCTTTCTTT | CASLGQGSTEAFF
TRBJ2-7 | TRBV6-1 | NA | many | TGTGCCATCCGAAAGGTCGGCTACTCCTACGAGCAGTACTTC | CAIRKVGYSYEQYF
TRBJ2-2 | TRBV6-5 | NA | many | TGTGCCAGCAGACCAATTACGAACACCGGGGAGCTGTTTTTT | CASRPITNTGELFF
TRBJ1-3 | TRBV10-3 | TRBD1 | NA | TGTGCCATCAACGAGAGACAGGGCGCTGGAAACACCATATATTTT | CAINERQGAGNTIYF
TRBJ1-2 | TRBV5-8 | TRBD1 | many | TGTGCCAGCAGCCCGGTGGGACAGTCCCCCTATGGCTACACCTTC | CASSPVGQSPYGYTF
TRBJ2-5 | TRBV7-9 | NA | many | TGTGCCAGCAGCCGGGCCCCAGGGAGAGAGACCCAGTACTTC | CASSRAPGRETQYF
TRBJ2-1 | TRBV19 | TRBD2 | many | TGTGCCAGTAGTATAGGGTGGGAGGGGTATGAGCAGTTCTTC | CASSIGWEGYEQFF
TRBJ2-7 | TRBV6-1 | TRBD2 | many | TGTGCCAGCCGGCCGGGAGGTAGCTCCTACGAGCAGTACTTC | CASRPGGSSYEQYF
TRBJ2-3 | TRBV24-1 | NA | many | TGTGCCACCAGTGACGCCCGCAGGAGACTTTCCCCTAATAATACGCAGTATTTT | CATSDARRRLSPNNTQYF
TRBJ2-1 | TRBV7-9 | TRBD2 | many | TGTGCCAGCAGCCCCCTACTAGCGGGAACCACCAAGTTGCCCTACAATGAGCAGTTCTTC | CASSPLLAGTTKLPYNEQFF
TRBJ1-4 | TRBV20-1 | NA | many | TGCAGTGCTAGGAGAACAGCAACTAATGAAAAACTGTTTTTT | CSARRTATNEKLFF
TRBJ2-3 | TRBV24-1 | TRBD2 | NA | TGTGCCACCAGTGATTTCCCTAGCGGGGCCAGCACAAATACGCAGTATTTT | CATSDFPSGASTNTQYF
TRBJ2-7 | TRBV19 | TRBD1 | NA | TGTGCCAGTAGCTGGACAGGAACAGAGGTGGGCGAGCAGTACTTC | CASSWTGTEVGEQYF
TRBJ2-7 | TRBV12-3/TRBV12-4 | NA | many | TGTGCCAGCAGCCGCGGGAACTACGAGCAGTACTTC | CASSRGNYEQYF
TRBJ2-1 | TRBV27 | TRBD2 | NA | TGTGCCAGCAGTTACTGGGGGGGGAACAATGAGCAGTTCTTC | CASSYWGGNNEQFF
TRBJ2-3 | TRBV6-7 | NA | many | TGTGCCAGCAGTCACTCGTATTCGTGCACAGATACGCAGTATTTT | CASSHSYSCTDTQYF
TRBJ1-1 | TRBV20-1 | NA | few | TGCAGTGCTCTGGACACCTTGAACACTGAAGCTTTCTTT | CSALDTLNTEAFF
TRBJ2-2 | TRBV2 | TRBD2 | many | TGTGCCAGCGCCCTGAGAAGCGGGAGGGGCACCGGGGAGCTGTTTTTT | CASALRSGRGTGELFF
TRBJ1-1 | TRBV19 | NA | NA | TGTGCCAGTAATCAGGGTTGGACTGAAGCTTTCTTT | CASNQGWTEAFF
TRBJ2-5 | TRBV5-1 | TRBD1 | many | TGCGCCAGCAGCCAAAACAGGGGTCAAGGGCAAGAGACCCAGTACTTC | CASSQNRGQGQETQYF
TRBJ2-2 | TRBV19 | NA | many | TGTGCCAGTGGGGACGGGGAGCTGTTTTTT | CASGDGELFF
TRBJ2-5 | TRBV9 | NA | many | TGTGCCAGCAGCGTAGCCCCCATGGGCTCTGGGCAAGAGACCCAGTACTTC | CASSVAPMGSGQETQYF
TRBJ2-2 | TRBV2 | NA | NA | TGTGCCAGCAGCGTTACGTCTCACGGGGAGCTGTTTTTT | CASSVTSHGELFF
TRBJ1-6 | TRBV13 | NA | NA | TGTGCCAGCAGCCCCCCCAGGGCGACCTTGACCAATTCACCCCTCCACTTT | CASSPPRATLTNSPLHF
TRBJ1-4 | TRBV12-5 | TRBD1 | NA | TGTGCTAGTGGTCCCCCAGGCAGGGGGCCGAATAATGAAAAACTGTTTTTT | CASGPPGRGPNNEKLFF
TRBJ2-4 | TRBV5-1 | NA | many | TGCGCCAGCAGCCTGGGGGACGGTACAGCCAAAAACATTCAGTACTTC | CASSLGDGTAKNIQYF